Listed below are T cell receptor beta chains from one sample, sequenced in a study of persistence of HIV-infected CD4 T cells. For these TCRs, the target antigens are not known. The protocol was immunoSEQ multiplex PCR, while the TCRdb copy is restricted to in-frame clones and leaves out a portion. The table records 35,000 or so clones, 85% of them present only once. The source material was cultured CD4+ T cells from PBMCs, sampled from a patient who received antiretroviral therapy. These receptors were obtained from an adult with HIV. The donor label of this sample is uncertain. Each CDR3 is given with its conserved first and last residue. The D gene is left open where the match is weak. Expanded clones are given a class, and other clones once, few, many or no size at all.

abundance: -; d_gene: -; j_gene: TRBJ1-1; v_gene: TRBV18; CDR3aa: CASRISGDGKSTEAFF; CDR3nt: TGTGCCAGCCGCATCTCTGGGGACGGTAAGAGCACTGAAGCTTTCTTT
abundance: -; d_gene: -; j_gene: TRBJ1-1; v_gene: TRBV14; CDR3aa: CASSQVRATEAFF; CDR3nt: TGTGCCAGCAGCCAAGTGAGGGCCACCGAAGCTTTCTTT
abundance: -; d_gene: -; j_gene: TRBJ1-1; v_gene: TRBV5-1; CDR3aa: CASSFGGQLTEAFF; CDR3nt: TGCGCCAGCAGCTTCGGGGGGCAACTTACTGAAGCTTTCTTT
abundance: -; d_gene: TRBD1; j_gene: TRBJ1-5; v_gene: TRBV6-5; CDR3aa: CASADRAEQPQHF; CDR3nt: TGTGCCAGCGCCGACAGGGCAGAACAGCCCCAGCATTTT
abundance: -; d_gene: -; j_gene: TRBJ2-5; v_gene: TRBV5-1; CDR3aa: CASSLAPRGETQYF; CDR3nt: TGCGCCAGCAGCTTGGCCCCTAGGGGCGAGACCCAGTACTTC
abundance: -; d_gene: -; j_gene: TRBJ1-1; v_gene: TRBV7-9; CDR3aa: CASKKAEAMNTEAFF; CDR3nt: TGTGCCAGCAAGAAGGCAGAAGCCATGAACACTGAAGCTTTCTTT
abundance: -; d_gene: TRBD2; j_gene: TRBJ2-1; v_gene: TRBV6-1; CDR3aa: CAGSVAGGNKEEQFF; CDR3nt: TGTGCCGGCAGTGTAGCGGGGGGTAACAAGGAAGAGCAGTTCTTC
abundance: once; d_gene: TRBD1; j_gene: TRBJ1-2; v_gene: TRBV9; CDR3aa: CASSPGTGEYYGYTF; CDR3nt: TGTGCCAGCAGCCCAGGGACAGGGGAGTACTATGGCTACACCTTC
abundance: -; d_gene: -; j_gene: TRBJ1-1; v_gene: TRBV6-5; CDR3aa: CASSQDNTEAFF; CDR3nt: TGTGCCAGCAGTCAGGACAACACTGAAGCTTTCTTT
abundance: -; d_gene: TRBD1; j_gene: TRBJ2-7; v_gene: TRBV5-1; CDR3aa: CASSPGDRLSYEQYF; CDR3nt: TGCGCCAGCAGCCCGGGGGACAGGCTCTCCTACGAGCAGTACTTC
abundance: -; d_gene: -; j_gene: TRBJ1-1; v_gene: TRBV19; CDR3aa: CASSIPGKPMNTEAFF; CDR3nt: TGTGCCAGTAGTATTCCCGGAAAGCCCATGAACACTGAAGCTTTCTTT
abundance: -; d_gene: TRBD2; j_gene: TRBJ2-5; v_gene: TRBV4-2; CDR3aa: CASSKMVSVSPAGSQETQYF; CDR3nt: TGTGCCAGCAGCAAGATGGTTAGTGTTTCCCCAGCGGGGTCCCAAGAGACCCAGTACTTC
abundance: -; d_gene: TRBD2; j_gene: TRBJ2-1; v_gene: TRBV19; CDR3aa: CASSIGGGALVDEQFF; CDR3nt: TGTGCCAGTAGTATCGGGGGGGGAGCTCTTGTCGATGAGCAGTTCTTC
abundance: -; d_gene: -; j_gene: TRBJ2-3; v_gene: TRBV3-1/TRBV3-2; CDR3aa: CASSQGPPTGASADTQYF; CDR3nt: TGTGCCAGCAGCCAAGGCCCTCCGACAGGAGCTTCCGCAGATACGCAGTATTTT
abundance: -; d_gene: -; j_gene: TRBJ1-4; v_gene: TRBV2; CDR3aa: CASSEAQGVGEKLFF; CDR3nt: TGTGCCAGCAGTGAAGCTCAGGGTGTAGGGGAAAAACTGTTTTTT
abundance: -; d_gene: TRBD2; j_gene: TRBJ2-3; v_gene: TRBV3-1/TRBV3-2; CDR3aa: CASSRAGVTDTQYF; CDR3nt: TGTGCCAGCAGCCGAGCGGGGGTTACAGATACGCAGTATTTT
abundance: -; d_gene: -; j_gene: TRBJ2-5; v_gene: TRBV28; CDR3aa: CASSLFASRSVGTQYF; CDR3nt: TGTGCCAGCAGTTTATTCGCGTCCCGATCGGTTGGGACCCAGTACTTC
abundance: -; d_gene: -; j_gene: TRBJ2-3; v_gene: TRBV2; CDR3aa: CASSGSGWGADTQYF; CDR3nt: TGTGCCAGCAGTGGGTCAGGGTGGGGGGCAGATACGCAGTATTTT
abundance: -; d_gene: -; j_gene: TRBJ2-7; v_gene: TRBV7-2; CDR3aa: CASSSWTDSYEQYF; CDR3nt: TGTGCCAGCAGCTCCTGGACAGACTCCTACGAGCAGTACTTC
abundance: once; d_gene: -; j_gene: TRBJ1-5; v_gene: TRBV19; CDR3aa: CASSPRRGDQPQHF; CDR3nt: TGTGCCAGTAGTCCACGCCGTGGGGATCAGCCCCAGCATTTT
abundance: -; d_gene: TRBD1; j_gene: TRBJ2-3; v_gene: TRBV5-1; CDR3aa: CASSPAGQGGTDTQYF; CDR3nt: TGCGCCAGCAGCCCCGCGGGACAGGGCGGCACAGATACGCAGTATTTT
abundance: -; d_gene: -; j_gene: TRBJ1-4; v_gene: TRBV12-5; CDR3aa: CASGRQWPGEKLFF; CDR3nt: TGTGCTAGTGGCAGACAGTGGCCAGGTGAAAAACTGTTTTTT
abundance: -; d_gene: TRBD1; j_gene: TRBJ2-2; v_gene: TRBV18; CDR3aa: CASQTGVDTGELFF; CDR3nt: TGTGCCAGCCAAACAGGGGTTGACACCGGGGAGCTGTTTTTT
abundance: -; d_gene: TRBD2; j_gene: TRBJ2-3; v_gene: TRBV9; CDR3aa: CASSPSGGGAGDTQYF; CDR3nt: TGTGCCAGCAGCCCCTCCGGCGGGGGGGCCGGAGATACGCAGTATTTT
abundance: -; d_gene: TRBD2; j_gene: TRBJ2-3; v_gene: TRBV6-1; CDR3aa: CASSESGGAIGTQYF; CDR3nt: TGTGCCAGCAGTGAAAGCGGGGGGGCCATCGGTACGCAGTATTTT
abundance: -; d_gene: TRBD2; j_gene: TRBJ2-2; v_gene: TRBV15; CDR3aa: CATSSRTGLAGVTGELFF; CDR3nt: TGTGCCACCAGCAGTAGAACCGGACTAGCGGGGGTCACCGGGGAGCTGTTTTTT
abundance: -; d_gene: TRBD1; j_gene: TRBJ2-2; v_gene: TRBV5-1; CDR3aa: CASSYAGTANTGELFF; CDR3nt: TGCGCCAGCAGCTATGCCGGGACAGCGAACACCGGGGAGCTGTTTTTT
abundance: -; d_gene: -; j_gene: TRBJ1-2; v_gene: TRBV6-5; CDR3aa: CASTPGTDYNYGYTF; CDR3nt: TGTGCCAGCACCCCCGGGACCGACTATAACTATGGCTACACCTTC
abundance: -; d_gene: TRBD1; j_gene: TRBJ2-7; v_gene: TRBV9; CDR3aa: CASSEGTGNSYEQYF; CDR3nt: TGTGCCAGCAGCGAAGGGACAGGTAACTCCTACGAGCAGTACTTC
abundance: -; d_gene: -; j_gene: TRBJ2-3; v_gene: TRBV28; CDR3aa: CASSTSGDSTDTQYF; CDR3nt: -
abundance: -; d_gene: -; j_gene: TRBJ1-5; v_gene: TRBV19; CDR3aa: CASRVGMSNQPQHF; CDR3nt: TGTGCCAGTAGGGTGGGAATGAGCAATCAGCCCCAGCATTTT
abundance: once; d_gene: -; j_gene: TRBJ1-5; v_gene: TRBV6-2/TRBV6-3; CDR3aa: CASSYRAYDRPQHF; CDR3nt: TGTGCCAGCAGTTACCGGGCCTACGACCGGCCCCAGCATTTT
abundance: -; d_gene: TRBD2; j_gene: TRBJ2-3; v_gene: TRBV24-1; CDR3aa: CATSDSWELGLAGGTDTQYF; CDR3nt: TGTGCCACCAGTGATTCTTGGGAGTTGGGACTAGCGGGGGGCACAGATACGCAGTATTTT
abundance: -; d_gene: -; j_gene: TRBJ2-1; v_gene: TRBV7-9; CDR3aa: CASSLVVGHRVGNEQFF; CDR3nt: TGTGCCAGCAGCTTAGTAGTTGGACACCGGGTAGGCAATGAGCAGTTCTTC
abundance: few; d_gene: -; j_gene: TRBJ1-3; v_gene: TRBV6-1; CDR3aa: CASSEFGAHSGNTIYF; CDR3nt: TGTGCCAGCAGTGAGTTCGGGGCCCACTCTGGAAACACCATATATTTT
abundance: -; d_gene: -; j_gene: TRBJ1-6; v_gene: TRBV27; CDR3aa: CASRAGEDNSPLHF; CDR3nt: TGTGCCAGCAGGGCAGGGGAGGACAATTCACCCCTCCACTTT
abundance: once; d_gene: -; j_gene: TRBJ1-5; v_gene: TRBV3-1/TRBV3-2; CDR3aa: CASSQAGNLQHF; CDR3nt: TGTGCCAGCAGCCAAGCGGGCAACCTCCAGCATTTT
abundance: -; d_gene: -; j_gene: TRBJ1-1; v_gene: TRBV7-2; CDR3aa: CASSLAGDNTEAFF; CDR3nt: TGTGCCAGCAGCTTAGCAGGGGATAACACTGAAGCTTTCTTT
abundance: -; d_gene: -; j_gene: TRBJ2-3; v_gene: TRBV29-1; CDR3aa: CSVVTTDRLTDTQYF; CDR3nt: TGCAGCGTAGTCACTACGGACCGCCTCACAGATACGCAGTATTTT
abundance: -; d_gene: -; j_gene: TRBJ1-1; v_gene: TRBV21-1; CDR3aa: CASSSWYEGNTEAFF; CDR3nt: TGTGCCAGCAGCTCGTGGTACGAGGGGAACACTGAAGCTTTCTTT
abundance: -; d_gene: TRBD1; j_gene: TRBJ1-2; v_gene: TRBV27; CDR3aa: CASSPLVGQSSRGGYTF; CDR3nt: TGTGCCAGCAGCCCCTTGGTGGGACAGAGTTCGAGAGGTGGCTACACCTTC
abundance: -; d_gene: -; j_gene: TRBJ1-3; v_gene: TRBV2; CDR3aa: CASGRDRVSGNTIYF; CDR3nt: TGTGCCAGCGGACGAGACAGAGTCTCTGGAAACACCATATATTTT
abundance: -; d_gene: -; j_gene: TRBJ2-2; v_gene: TRBV7-6; CDR3aa: CASSLVGNRAGELFF; CDR3nt: TGTGCCAGCAGCTTAGTGGGTAATAGGGCCGGGGAGCTGTTTTTT
abundance: -; d_gene: TRBD1; j_gene: TRBJ1-2; v_gene: TRBV29-1; CDR3aa: CSGGTGGDYGYTF; CDR3nt: TGCAGCGGAGGGACAGGGGGCGACTATGGCTACACCTTC
abundance: -; d_gene: TRBD1; j_gene: TRBJ1-2; v_gene: TRBV2; CDR3aa: CATDGQVGNYGYTF; CDR3nt: TGTGCCACCGACGGACAGGTCGGTAACTATGGCTACACCTTC
abundance: -; d_gene: -; j_gene: TRBJ1-2; v_gene: TRBV21-1; CDR3aa: CASSQAGYGYTF; CDR3nt: TGTGCCAGCAGCCAGGCAGGCTATGGCTACACCTTC
abundance: -; d_gene: -; j_gene: TRBJ1-1; v_gene: TRBV11-3; CDR3aa: CASSFFLNTEAFF; CDR3nt: TGTGCCAGCAGCTTTTTTCTAAACACTGAAGCTTTCTTT
abundance: -; d_gene: TRBD1; j_gene: TRBJ2-6; v_gene: TRBV7-9; CDR3aa: CASSQWAGGSGANVLTF; CDR3nt: TGTGCCAGCAGCCAGTGGGCAGGGGGCTCTGGGGCCAACGTCCTGACTTTC
abundance: -; d_gene: -; j_gene: TRBJ1-2; v_gene: TRBV29-1; CDR3aa: CSVDWGRTYGYTF; CDR3nt: TGCAGCGTTGATTGGGGGCGGACCTATGGCTACACCTTC
abundance: -; d_gene: -; j_gene: TRBJ2-7; v_gene: TRBV18; CDR3aa: CASSPQGTLSYEQYF; CDR3nt: TGTGCCAGCTCACCACAGGGGACACTCAGCTACGAGCAGTACTTC
abundance: -; d_gene: TRBD1; j_gene: TRBJ1-2; v_gene: TRBV6-2/TRBV6-3; CDR3aa: CASSPGWGQPAYGYTF; CDR3nt: TGTGCCAGCAGCCCTGGTTGGGGACAGCCCGCCTATGGCTACACCTTC
abundance: once; d_gene: TRBD1; j_gene: TRBJ1-6; v_gene: TRBV5-6; CDR3aa: CASSTQGVYNSPLHF; CDR3nt: TGTGCCAGCAGCACACAGGGGGTATATAATTCACCCCTCCACTTT
abundance: -; d_gene: TRBD1; j_gene: TRBJ2-4; v_gene: TRBV7-9; CDR3aa: CASSLAGTAKNIQYF; CDR3nt: TGTGCCAGCAGCTTAGCGGGGACAGCTAAAAACATTCAGTACTTC